A selection of T cell receptor beta chains follows, all from one sample in a study of T-cell reconstitution after alpha-beta-depleted transplantation in children. TCRdb re-called the PCR reads through MiXCR, storing one row per CDR3 protein. This sample yields approximately 99,000 distinct CDR3 sequences, of which about 6% are seen a single time; about 23% belongs to the top ten. The material sequenced was PBMCs, mostly from graft donor cells, taken 360 days after TCRalphabeta/CD19-depleted stem cell transplant. Receptor source: a male patient under 10 years old who had a stem cell transplant for acute lymphoblastic leukemia, so the T cells may come from the graft donor. Each CDR3 is given without its conserved first and last residue. The D gene is left open where the match is weak.

v_gene	len	j_gene	d_gene	CDR3aa
TRBV3-1	16	TRBJ2-2	.	AFSIQLGVVVFSGELF
TRBV20-1	10	TRBJ2-7	.	SAAIWGDEQY
TRBV7-9	9	TRBJ2-1	.	ASNPGGPQF
TRBV3-1	13	TRBJ2-3	TRBD2	ASSHRGLATDTQY
TRBV6-6	11	TRBJ1-2	.	ASGVSDFYGYT
TRBV12-3/TRBV12-4	11	TRBJ2-7	TRBD1	ASSLGRGLEQY
TRBV18	11	TRBJ2-1	.	ASSPVSLNEQF
TRBV7-9	13	TRBJ2-7	.	ASSWESAGTYEQY
TRBV5-1	12	TRBJ2-7	.	ASSSRDFFYEQY
TRBV7-8	13	TRBJ1-1	.	ASSARQLENTEAF
TRBV6-2/TRBV6-3	14	TRBJ2-1	TRBD2	ASSSGASGSINEQF
TRBV20-1	12	TRBJ2-7	.	SARVAGHRYEQY
TRBV30	10	TRBJ1-1	.	AWSVGNTEAF
TRBV4-2	11	TRBJ2-7	.	ASSQDVPYEQY
TRBV7-2	13	TRBJ2-4	.	ASRPTGRREGIQY
TRBV11-2	10	TRBJ2-2	.	ASSTNLRELF
TRBV5-4	13	TRBJ2-1	TRBD2	ASRTSGSERNEQF
TRBV6-2/TRBV6-3	15	TRBJ2-3	.	ASRVSQAPRSTDTQY
TRBV28	13	TRBJ2-3	.	ASSSLRGGTDTQY
TRBV25-1	13	TRBJ2-5	.	ASSEWTLLEETQY
TRBV29-1	13	TRBJ2-3	.	SVRRAHLYPDTQY
TRBV12-3/TRBV12-4	9	TRBJ2-3	.	ASSSTDTQY
TRBV28	14	TRBJ2-7	TRBD2	ASRTSLAGVTYEQY
TRBV27	12	TRBJ1-1	.	ASSFAGTATEAF
TRBV29-1	10	TRBJ1-2	.	SVEGHEGGYT
TRBV7-9	12	TRBJ1-3	.	ASSLARALNTIY
TRBV20-1	10	TRBJ2-7	.	SAVRQSYEQY
TRBV11-2	14	TRBJ2-3	.	ASSLGGLGGGDTQY
TRBV6-1	13	TRBJ2-7	.	ASTFLPRAAYEQY
TRBV5-1	16	TRBJ2-3	TRBD2	ASSHNLLTSGRTDTQY
TRBV10-3	17	TRBJ2-7	.	AISEYRLFLGSGSYEQY
TRBV7-8	16	TRBJ2-7	.	ASSLAKLWSLAVYEQY
TRBV7-8	12	TRBJ2-7	.	ASSLAGSLGEQY
TRBV7-7	12	TRBJ2-2	TRBD2	ASSLAGGLGELF
TRBV6-5	13	TRBJ2-1	TRBD1	ASSYGGTGLREQF
TRBV6-5	12	TRBJ2-7	TRBD1	ASSYSGQLYEQY
TRBV6-2/TRBV6-3	11	TRBJ2-7	.	ASSYSMGYEQY
TRBV5-1	11	TRBJ2-1	TRBD1	ASSFLTGDEQF
TRBV5-1	17	TRBJ2-3	TRBD1	ASSFVRIRQGFSTDTQY
TRBV20-1	10	TRBJ1-5	.	SASWSNQPQH
TRBV6-5	13	TRBJ1-2	.	ASSYALQGSYGYT
TRBV7-3	12	TRBJ1-1	TRBD1	ASSPSGTGTEAF
TRBV6-5	11	TRBJ1-1	.	ASSSIPDTEAF
TRBV11-2	11	TRBJ1-1	.	ASSLGLNTEAF
TRBV27	13	TRBJ1-2	TRBD1	ASGISGQDGYGYT
TRBV5-6	9	TRBJ1-1	TRBD1	ASGRGTEAF
TRBV2	15	TRBJ2-1	TRBD2	ATVRLAGGPSYNEQF
TRBV28	13	TRBJ2-3	TRBD1	ASRKGARGTDTQY
TRBV28	16	TRBJ1-6	TRBD1	ASNLGRQGASYNSPLH